Below are 4 T cell receptor beta chains sequenced from a single sample in a study of blood T cell repertoires in COVID-19. Generated by immunoSEQ multiplex PCR, the TCRdb table keeps only in-frame clones and is missing some. The sample gives about 200,000 clones, approximately 87% of which show up once; roughly 2% is in the top ten. Material for sequencing was peripheral blood. All receptors come from a woman aged 50 to 65 with acute or convalescent COVID-19.

The chain combines TRBV10-3 with TRBJ2-5, with D possibly matching TRBD1 (7 bases). V was shortened by 10 bases and J by 1 base, with 16 bases between the two germline ends. The CDR3 has 14 residues. CDR1 and CDR2 from the germline V gene are ENHRY and SYGVKD. The DNA for the CDR3 is TGTGCCACCCGGGAGACAGGGTCCCAAGAGACCCAGTACTTC. The encoded protein is CATRETGSQETQYF.

This clone turned up a few times. The chain uses TRBV27 and TRBJ2-3, with D perhaps TRBD1 (6 bases). V was shortened by 2 bases and J by 3 bases, with 9 bases between the two germline ends. Germline loops: CDR1 MNHEY, CDR2 SMNVEV (reference sequence). CDR3 length equals 14 residues. CDR3 nucleotide sequence: TGTGCCAGCAGTTTAATCAGGGGAACAGATACGCAGTATTTT. As protein: CASSLIRGTDTQYF.

V usage is TRBV7-7 and J usage is TRBJ2-1, with 12 bases matching TRBD2. CDR1 and CDR2 (germline): SSHAT, FNYEAQ (reference sequence). The CDR3 spans 17 residues. Trimming cost V 5 bases and J 7 bases; bases outside gene matches: 12. As DNA, the CDR3 is TGTGCCAGCAGCCCAGGACTAGCGGGGAGTTTATCGAATGAGCAGTTCTTC. Its translation is CASSPGLAGSLSNEQFF.

The V call is TRBV10-3, the J call TRBJ1-5, with D tentatively TRBD1 (6 bases). V was trimmed by 3 bases and J by 6 bases, leaving 12 bases between them. CDR1 and CDR2 (germline): ENHRY, SYGVKD. This CDR3 contains 14 residues. In DNA form, the CDR3 reads TGTGCCATCAGTGAAAACAGGGAAGGTCAGCCCCAGCATTTT. This translates into CAISENREGQPQHF.